Listed below are T cell receptor beta chains from one sample, sequenced in a study of blood T cell repertoires in COVID-19. Only in-frame clones appear in the TCRdb table, and some are missing; sequencing was by immunoSEQ multiplex PCR. Found here are hundreds of thousands of clones, less than 90% of them singletons; the top ten hold around 3%. Sequenced: PBMCs or T cells enriched from blood (not recorded which). The receptors come from a woman in her 50s who had recovered from COVID-19. Both conserved end residues are part of each CDR3. Fields, in order: clone size, V gene, J gene, D gene, CDR3 protein, CDR3 DNA. The D gene is left open where the match is weak. Size values are once, few and many counts, or a class for expanded clones, and some rows have none.

>NA|TRBV2|TRBJ2-2|TRBD1
CAWETGGNTGELFF
TGTGCCTGGGAGACAGGGGGAAACACCGGGGAGCTGTTTTTT
>once|TRBV6-2/TRBV6-3|TRBJ1-3|NA
CASSYSSGSGNTIYF
TGTGCCAGCAGTTATTCTTCGGGCTCTGGAAACACCATATATTTT
>NA|TRBV29-1|TRBJ2-7|NA
CSVSTAPTPYEQYF
TGCAGCGTCTCCACCGCCCCCACACCCTACGAGCAGTACTTC
>NA|TRBV30|TRBJ1-2|NA
CAWSRAAYGYTF
TGTGCCTGGAGCAGGGCCGCCTATGGCTACACCTTC
>NA|TRBV28|TRBJ2-1|TRBD1
CASSLYAGGYNEQFF
TGTGCCAGCAGTTTATACGCAGGGGGCTACAATGAGCAGTTCTTC
>NA|TRBV5-6|TRBJ2-7|NA
CASSLVSSAGRIEQYF
TGTGCCAGCAGCTTGGTTTCAAGTGCAGGCCGGATCGAGCAGTACTTC
>NA|TRBV15|TRBJ2-7|TRBD1
CATSRDLDRGEQYF
TGTGCCACCAGCAGAGACTTAGACAGGGGCGAGCAGTACTTC
>NA|TRBV5-1|TRBJ1-3|TRBD1
CASSLGGGDGNTIYF
TGCGCCAGCAGCTTAGGAGGGGGCGATGGAAACACCATATATTTT
>NA|TRBV24-1|TRBJ1-5|TRBD1
CATSDRTGVGSQPQHF
TGTGCCACCAGTGACCGGACAGGGGTCGGGAGTCAGCCCCAGCATTTT
>once|TRBV5-5|TRBJ2-5|NA
CASSSSGNSYETQYF
TGTGCCAGCAGCTCCTCCGGAAACAGTTACGAGACCCAGTACTTC
>once|TRBV28|TRBJ1-4|TRBD1
CASSLQGAYNEKLFF
TGTGCCAGCAGTCTCCAGGGGGCCTATAATGAAAAACTGTTTTTT
>NA|TRBV28|TRBJ1-1|NA
CASNPAQGRGTEAFF
TGTGCCAGCAACCCGGCCCAGGGTAGGGGGACTGAAGCTTTCTTT
>NA|TRBV28|TRBJ2-2|NA
CASGAGSTGELFF
TGTGCCAGCGGCGCCGGGAGCACCGGGGAGCTGTTTTTT
>NA|TRBV12-3/TRBV12-4|TRBJ2-7|NA
CASGGHEQYF
TGTGCCAGCGGTGGGCACGAGCAGTACTTC
>NA|TRBV7-9|TRBJ2-7|NA
CASSHTTRGSPYEQYF
TGTGCCAGCAGTCATACTACGCGGGGTTCACCCTACGAGCAGTACTTC
>NA|TRBV7-9|TRBJ2-5|NA
CASSSGTLNRETQYF
TGTGCCAGCAGCTCCGGGACTCTAAATAGAGAGACCCAGTACTTC
>NA|TRBV4-2|TRBJ2-7|TRBD1
CASSQGDSAYEQYF
TGTGCCAGCAGCCAAGGGGACAGTGCCTACGAGCAGTACTTC
>NA|TRBV5-4|TRBJ1-4|NA
CASSPRRGINEKLFF
TGTGCCAGCAGCCCCCGTCGAGGGATCAATGAAAAACTGTTTTTT